In this sample, the clone carrying this T cell receptor beta chain turned up once. V lost 2 bases and J 5 bases, leaving 13 bases between the germline ends. CDR1 SGHKS and CDR2 YYEKEE come from the germline V gene (reference sequence). This CDR3 contains 14 residues. The source of the sample is a study of blood T cell repertoires in COVID-19. Study details: Sites in the United States, Italy and Spain provided acute and convalescent COVID-19 samples. The analysed material was cDNA or gDNA that came from T cells, B-cell-depleted T cells, or PBMCs.

In the authors' methods: Amplification from reference gene primers served as the basis for estimated nucleated cell counts. Generated by immunoSEQ multiplex PCR, the TCRdb table keeps only in-frame clones and is missing some. That table supplies the V and J calls and clone size; D and trimming were determined from the DNA. This sample has roughly 250,000 clones; 65% to 85% occur once, and the top ten carry 5.5%. The rearrangement links TRBV5-5 to TRBJ1-1; TRBD1 is a possible D gene (6 bases). Sequencing was performed on peripheral blood. This TCR was recovered from a human donor in a cohort sampled during active COVID-19. The CDR3 sequence is CASSFNRVGTEAFF. The CDR3 DNA is TGTGCCAGCAGCTTCAACAGGGTTGGGACTGAAGCTTTCTTT.